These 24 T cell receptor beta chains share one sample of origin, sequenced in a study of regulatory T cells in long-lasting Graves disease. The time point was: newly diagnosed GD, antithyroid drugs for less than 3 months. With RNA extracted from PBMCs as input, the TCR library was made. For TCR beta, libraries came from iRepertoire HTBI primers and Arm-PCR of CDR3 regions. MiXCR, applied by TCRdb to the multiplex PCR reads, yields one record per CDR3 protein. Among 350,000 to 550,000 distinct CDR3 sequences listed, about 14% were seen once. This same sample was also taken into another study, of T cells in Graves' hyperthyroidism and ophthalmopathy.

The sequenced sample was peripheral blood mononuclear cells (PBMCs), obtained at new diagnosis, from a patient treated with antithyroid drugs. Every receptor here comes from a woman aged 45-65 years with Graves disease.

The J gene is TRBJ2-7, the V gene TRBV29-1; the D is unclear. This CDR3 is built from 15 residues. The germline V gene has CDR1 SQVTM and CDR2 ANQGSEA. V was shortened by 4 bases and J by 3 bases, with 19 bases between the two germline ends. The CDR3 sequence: CSVASAASDDYEQYF. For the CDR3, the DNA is TGCAGCGTTGCCTCTGCGGCGTCCGATGACTACGAGCAGTACTTC.

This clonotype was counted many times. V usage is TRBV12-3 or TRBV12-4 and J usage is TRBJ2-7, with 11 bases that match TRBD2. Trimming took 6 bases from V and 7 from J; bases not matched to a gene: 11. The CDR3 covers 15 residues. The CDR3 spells CASSRLAGTSGEQYF. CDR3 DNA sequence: TGTGCCAGCAGCAGACTAGCGGGAACGTCTGGTGAGCAGTACTTC.

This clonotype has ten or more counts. DNA for the CDR3: TGTGCCAGCAGCCTCTCAAGCGTGTATGCTGAAGCTTTCTTT. Its translation: CASSLSSVYAEAFF. The J gene is TRBJ1-1, the V gene TRBV27; D is uncertain. Germline V gene data show CDR1 as MNHEY and CDR2 as SMNVEV (reference sequence). V lost 6 bases and J 6 bases, leaving 17 bases between the germline ends. CDR3 length: 14 residues.

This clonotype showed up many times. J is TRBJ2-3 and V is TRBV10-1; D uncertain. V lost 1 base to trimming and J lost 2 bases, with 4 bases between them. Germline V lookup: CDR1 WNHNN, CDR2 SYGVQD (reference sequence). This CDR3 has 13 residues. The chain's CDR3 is CASSEFDTDTQYF. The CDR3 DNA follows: TGCGCCAGCAGTGAGTTCGACACAGATACGCAGTATTTT.

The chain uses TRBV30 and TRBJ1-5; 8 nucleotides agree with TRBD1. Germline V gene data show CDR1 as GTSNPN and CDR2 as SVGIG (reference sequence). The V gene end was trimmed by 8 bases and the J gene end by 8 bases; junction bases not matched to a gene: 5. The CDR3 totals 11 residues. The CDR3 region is CARQGPEPQHF. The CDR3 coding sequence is TGTGCCCGACAGGGGCCGGAGCCCCAGCATTTT.

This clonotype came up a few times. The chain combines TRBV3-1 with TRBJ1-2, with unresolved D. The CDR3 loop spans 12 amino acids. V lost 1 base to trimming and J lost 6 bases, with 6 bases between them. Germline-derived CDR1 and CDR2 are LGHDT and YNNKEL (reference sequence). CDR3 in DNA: TGTGCCAGCAGCCAAGGAGATAATGGCTACACCTTC. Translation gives CASSQGDNGYTF.

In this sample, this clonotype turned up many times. Written as DNA, the CDR3 is TGCAGTGCTAGACGGACTAGCGGGAGAACCGACTCCTACGAGCAGTACTTC. This translates into CSARRTSGRTDSYEQYF. The rearrangement joins TRBV20-1 to TRBJ2-7; 13 bases map to TRBD2. The V and J ends lost 2 bases and 0 bases, in that order; junction bases with no gene match: 7. The CDR3 consists of 17 residues. From germline, CDR1 is DFQATT and CDR2 SNEGSKA (reference sequence).

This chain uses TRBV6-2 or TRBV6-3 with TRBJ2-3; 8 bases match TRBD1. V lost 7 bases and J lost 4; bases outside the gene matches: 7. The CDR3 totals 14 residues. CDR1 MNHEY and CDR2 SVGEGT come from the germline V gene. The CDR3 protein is CASNDRGKADTQYF. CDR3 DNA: TGTGCCAGCAATGACAGGGGAAAGGCAGATACGCAGTATTTT.

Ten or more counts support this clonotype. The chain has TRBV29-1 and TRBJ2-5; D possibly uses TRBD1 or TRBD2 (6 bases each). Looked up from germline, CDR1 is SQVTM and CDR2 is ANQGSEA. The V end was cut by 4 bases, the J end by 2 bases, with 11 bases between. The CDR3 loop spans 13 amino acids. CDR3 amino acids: CSVVRGTQETQYF. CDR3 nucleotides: TGCAGCGTTGTCCGCGGGACACAAGAGACCCAGTACTTC.

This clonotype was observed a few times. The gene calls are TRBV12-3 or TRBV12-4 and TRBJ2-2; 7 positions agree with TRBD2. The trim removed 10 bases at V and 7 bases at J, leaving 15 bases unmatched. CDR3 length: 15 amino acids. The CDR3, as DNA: TGTGCCACCCTCCCTCGGGCGGGAGCGGTCGGGGAGCTGTTTTTT. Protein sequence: CATLPRAGAVGELFF.

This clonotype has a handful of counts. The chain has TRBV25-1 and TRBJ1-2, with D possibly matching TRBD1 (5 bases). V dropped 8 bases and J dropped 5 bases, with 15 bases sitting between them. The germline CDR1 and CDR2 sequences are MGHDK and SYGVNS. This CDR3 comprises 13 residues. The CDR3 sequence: CASRLGAGYGYTF. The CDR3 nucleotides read TGTGCCAGCCGTCTAGGGGCAGGGTATGGCTACACCTTC.

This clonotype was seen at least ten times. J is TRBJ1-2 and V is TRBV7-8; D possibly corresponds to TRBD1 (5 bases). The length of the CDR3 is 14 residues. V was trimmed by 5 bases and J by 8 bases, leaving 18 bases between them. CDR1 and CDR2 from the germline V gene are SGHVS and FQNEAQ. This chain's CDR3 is CASSLLYGAEGYTF. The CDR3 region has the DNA TGTGCCAGCAGCCTCCTATATGGGGCGGAAGGCTACACCTTC.

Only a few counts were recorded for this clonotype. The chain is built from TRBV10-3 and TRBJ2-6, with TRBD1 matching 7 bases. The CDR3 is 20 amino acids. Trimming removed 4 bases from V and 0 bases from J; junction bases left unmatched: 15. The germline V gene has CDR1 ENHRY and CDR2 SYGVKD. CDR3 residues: CAISGLRGREGPSGANVLTF. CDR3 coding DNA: TGTGCCATCAGTGGGTTAAGGGGGCGCGAGGGACCCTCTGGGGCCAACGTCCTGACTTTC.

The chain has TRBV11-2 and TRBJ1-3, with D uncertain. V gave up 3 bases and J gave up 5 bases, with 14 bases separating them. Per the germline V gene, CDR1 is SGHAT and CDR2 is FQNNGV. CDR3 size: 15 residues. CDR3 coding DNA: TGTGCCAGCAGCTTGACGGACCCCCCAAGAAACACCATATATTTT. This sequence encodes CASSLTDPPRNTIYF. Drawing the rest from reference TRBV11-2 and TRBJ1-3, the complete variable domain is EAGVAQSPRYKIIEKRQSVAFWCNPISGHATLYWYQQILGQGPKLLIQFQNNGVVDDSQLPKDRFSAERLKGVDSTLKIQPAKLEDSAVYLCASSLTDPPRNTIYFGEGSWLTVV.

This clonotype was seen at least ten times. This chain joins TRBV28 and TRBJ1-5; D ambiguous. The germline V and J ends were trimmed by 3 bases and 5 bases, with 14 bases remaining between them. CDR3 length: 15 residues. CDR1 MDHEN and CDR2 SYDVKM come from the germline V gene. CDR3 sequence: CASSFGRRRDQPQHF. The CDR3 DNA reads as TGTGCCAGCAGTTTTGGCAGGAGAAGAGATCAGCCCCAGCATTTT. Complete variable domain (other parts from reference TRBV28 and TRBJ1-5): DVKVTQSSRYLVKRTGEKVFLECVQDMDHENMFWYRQDPGLGLRLIYFSYDVKMKEKGDIPEGYSVSREKKERFSLILESASTNQTSMYLCASSFGRRRDQPQHFGDGTRLSIL.

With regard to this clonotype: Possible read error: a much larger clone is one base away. The CDR3 region has the DNA TGCGCCAGCAGCCAGGTCCTGGGGGCAGATATGCAGTATTTT. It yields the protein CASSQVLGADMQYF. The rearrangement links TRBV5-8 to TRBJ2-3; a possible D gene is TRBD1 (6 bases). The CDR3 covers 14 residues. Germline CDR1 reads SGHTS; CDR2 reads YDEGEE.

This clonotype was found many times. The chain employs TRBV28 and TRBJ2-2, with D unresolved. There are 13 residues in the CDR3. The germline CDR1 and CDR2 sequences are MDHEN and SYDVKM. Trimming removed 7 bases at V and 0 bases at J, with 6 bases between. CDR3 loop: CASKLTNTGELFF. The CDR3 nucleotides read TGTGCCAGCAAGCTAACGAACACCGGGGAGCTGTTTTTT.

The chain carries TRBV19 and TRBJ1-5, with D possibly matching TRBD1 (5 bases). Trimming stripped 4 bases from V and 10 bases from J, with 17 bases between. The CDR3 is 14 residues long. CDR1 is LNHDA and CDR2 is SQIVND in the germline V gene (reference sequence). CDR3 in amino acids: CASSTEGLRGPQHF. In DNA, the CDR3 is TGTGCCAGTAGTACTGAGGGCCTCCGGGGCCCCCAGCATTTT.

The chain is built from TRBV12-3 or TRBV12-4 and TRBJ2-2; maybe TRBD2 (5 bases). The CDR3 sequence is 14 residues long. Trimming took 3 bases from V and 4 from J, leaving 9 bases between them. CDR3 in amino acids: CASSLRDLTGELFF. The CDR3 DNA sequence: TGTGCCAGCAGTTTGAGGGATCTCACCGGGGAGCTGTTTTTT.

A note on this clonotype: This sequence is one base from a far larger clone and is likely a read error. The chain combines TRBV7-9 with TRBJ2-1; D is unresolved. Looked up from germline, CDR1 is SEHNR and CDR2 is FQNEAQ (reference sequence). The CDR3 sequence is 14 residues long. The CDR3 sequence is CASSLGAYYNEQCF. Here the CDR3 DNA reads TGTGCCAGCAGCTTAGGGGCTTACTACAATGAGCAGTGCTTC.

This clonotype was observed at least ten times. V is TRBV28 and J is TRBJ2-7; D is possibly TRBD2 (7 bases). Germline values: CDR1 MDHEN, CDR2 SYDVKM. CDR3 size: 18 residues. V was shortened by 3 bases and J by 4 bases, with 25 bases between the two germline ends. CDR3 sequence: CASSFEGGAPDRYYEQYF. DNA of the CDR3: TGTGCCAGCAGTTTTGAGGGGGGGGCTCCCGATCGGTATTACGAGCAGTACTTC.

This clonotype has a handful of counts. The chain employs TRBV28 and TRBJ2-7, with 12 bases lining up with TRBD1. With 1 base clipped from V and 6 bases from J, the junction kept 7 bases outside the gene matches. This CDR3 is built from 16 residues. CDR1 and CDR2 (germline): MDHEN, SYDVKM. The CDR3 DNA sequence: TGTGCCAGCAGTTTATCCGGTGGGACAGGGGGCAGCGAGCAGTACTTC. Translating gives CASSLSGGTGGSEQYF.

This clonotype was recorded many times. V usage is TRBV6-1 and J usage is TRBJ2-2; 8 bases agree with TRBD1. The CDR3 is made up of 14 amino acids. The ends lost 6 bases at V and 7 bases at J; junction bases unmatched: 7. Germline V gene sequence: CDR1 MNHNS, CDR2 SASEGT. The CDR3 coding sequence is TGTGCCAGCAGGGGACAGGAGGGTCACGGGGAGCTGTTTTTT. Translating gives CASRGQEGHGELFF.

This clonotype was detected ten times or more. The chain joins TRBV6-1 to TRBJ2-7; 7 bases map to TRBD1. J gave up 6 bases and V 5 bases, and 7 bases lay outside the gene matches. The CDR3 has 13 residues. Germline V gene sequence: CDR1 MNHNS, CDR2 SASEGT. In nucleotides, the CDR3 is TGTGCCAGCAGTCGACAGGGCGTGGGCGAGCAGTACTTC. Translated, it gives CASSRQGVGEQYF.